These 20 T cell receptor beta chains were sequenced from one sample in a study of blood T cells in healthy people across ages. Alongside a J-beta primer mix, a sample-barcoded 5' primer served in a second PCR lasting roughly 6 to 11 cycles. A single record per CDR3 protein comes from TCRdb applying MiXCR to the 5' RACE reads. There are approximately 810,000 distinct CDR3 sequences in the sample; 25% to 30% occur only once, and approximately 15% lies in the top ten. Sequenced sample: blood. The receptors derive from a woman of 80 years or more in good health.

The chain links TRBV10-3 to TRBJ2-5; D unclear. The germline V and J ends were trimmed by 0 bases and 5 bases, with 7 bases remaining between them. The CDR3 extends over 13 amino acids. Germline assignment: CDR1 ENHRY and CDR2 SYGVKD. The CDR3 DNA is TGTGCCATCAGTGAGTCAGGTTCGGAGACCCAGTACTTC. It codes for CAISESGSETQYF.

CDR3 protein: CASRAPGADTQYF. CDR3 DNA: TGTGCCAGCAGGGCACCTGGGGCAGATACGCAGTATTTT. V is TRBV12-3 or TRBV12-4 and J is TRBJ2-3, with unresolved D. V was clipped by 6 bases and J by 4 bases, with 11 bases between them. This CDR3 region has 13 residues.

This clonotype was detected a few times. The rearrangement uses TRBV6-2 or TRBV6-3 and TRBJ1-1; D might be TRBD1 (5 bases). Per germline, CDR1 MNHEY and CDR2 SVGEGT. The CDR3 spans 17 residues. Between the trimmed V and J ends, which lost 0 bases and 1 base, there was a span of 15 bases. CDR3 sequence: CASSYSKGHRRNTEAFF. CDR3 DNA sequence: TGTGCCAGCAGTTACTCGAAGGGGCACAGGCGGAACACTGAAGCTTTCTTT.

Regarding this clonotype: Sequence at one end of the junction differs from germline and may be a read error. The chain couples TRBV12-3 or TRBV12-4 to TRBJ2-3, with 7 bases matching TRBD2. The length of the CDR3 is 15 residues. The CDR3 DNA is TGTGCCAGCAGGGTCCAGGGAACTAGCGCAGATGCGCAGTATTTT. Translated: CASRVQGTSADAQYF.

This clonotype was seen repeatedly, ten times or more. This sequence joins TRBV7-2 and TRBJ2-3; no clear D. The V and J ends lost 5 bases and 0 bases respectively, with 18 bases between them. Germline V gene lookup returns CDR1 SGHTA and CDR2 FQGNSA. The CDR3 runs to 17 residues. The CDR3 spells CASSVGLMAFSTDTQYF. As DNA, the CDR3 is TGTGCCAGCAGCGTAGGCCTGATGGCTTTCAGCACAGATACGCAGTATTTT.

This clonotype was seen at least ten times. The chain combines TRBV6-1 with TRBJ2-4, with D unresolved. This CDR3 spans 17 amino acids. Deletions cut 4 bases from V and 6 bases from J, with 22 bases between. Germline V gene lookup returns CDR1 MNHNS and CDR2 SASEGT. The CDR3 DNA reads as TGTGCCAGCAGTGGTGAAAACGTGGGGATGGGAAGAAACATTCAGTACTTC. It yields the protein CASSGENVGMGRNIQYF.

The J gene is TRBJ2-1, the V gene TRBV7-2; D may be TRBD1 (5 bases). Trimming cost V 0 bases and J 9 bases, with 15 bases left between them. The CDR3 consists of 15 residues. Per the germline V gene, CDR1 is SGHTA and CDR2 is FQGNSA. The CDR3 coding sequence is TGTGCCAGCAGCTTAGCGCGATCGAGTCAGGGTGAGCAGTTCTTC. Its protein is CASSLARSSQGEQFF.

This clonotype has a single count. The V call is TRBV29-1, the J call TRBJ2-4, with 10 bases fitting TRBD1. The J call may not be correct, given that the DNA end is closer to TRBJ2-7. Germline loops: CDR1 SQVTM, CDR2 ANQGSEA. This CDR3 has 14 amino acids. The CDR3 bases are TGCAGCGTTGAGGGGACAGGGGACACCTACGAGCAGTACTTC. Protein sequence: CSVEGTGDTYEQYF.

This clonotype was seen more than once but under ten times. This sequence joins TRBV19 and TRBJ2-1; 7 bases align to TRBD1. The length of the CDR3 is 15 residues. The V segment lost 6 bases and the J segment 10 bases; nucleotides outside the gene matches: 15. CDR1 is LNHDA, CDR2 SQIVND, per germline (reference sequence). For the CDR3, the DNA is TGTGCCAGTAGCCCCGGGACAGCAGGACCAGGCGAGCAGTTCTTC. Translated: CASSPGTAGPGEQFF.

This clonotype was observed a handful of times. The V gene is TRBV21-1, the J gene TRBJ1-2; the table's D gene call, TRBD1, was not cross checked with the DNA. TRBV21-1 is described as a pseudogene. The CDR3 is 16 residues long. This CDR3 reads CASSKSTDKTSYGYTF. The DNA of the CDR3 is TGTGCCAGCAGCAAATCCACGGACAAGACGTCCTATGGCTACACCTTC.

This clonotype was counted between two and nine times. This sequence joins TRBV12-3 or TRBV12-4 and TRBJ2-1; 10 bases map to TRBD2. The ends lost 2 bases at V and 2 bases at J; junction bases unmatched: 6. This CDR3 comprises 17 residues. The CDR3 here is CASSLRLAGKTYNEQFF. The CDR3 coding sequence is TGTGCCAGCAGTTTAAGACTAGCGGGCAAAACCTACAATGAGCAGTTCTTC.

The CDR3 DNA reads as TGTGCCAGCAGCAAAGAAGAGGCAGGCAATCAGCCCCAGCATTTT. It yields the protein CASSKEEAGNQPQHF. The chain is built from TRBV21-1 and TRBJ1-5. TRBV21-1 represents a pseudogene. This CDR3 region has 15 residues.

Regarding this clonotype: This may stem from a read error, because a much larger clone lies one nucleotide away. The rearrangement uses TRBV7-2 and TRBJ1-2; TRBD1 agrees at 8 bases. The CDR3 runs 15 residues. J was trimmed by 4 bases and V by 5 bases; bases with no gene match: 9. Germline V lookup: CDR1 SGHTA, CDR2 FQGNSA. CDR3 in DNA: TGTGCCAGCAGCGTAGGGCAGGGGGCGGTCTATGGCTACACCTTC. Translation: CASSVGQGAVYGYTF.

Points on this clonotype: This clone may be a read error of a much larger clone one base away. The gene calls are TRBV11-2 and TRBJ2-5; TRBD2 might be the D (5 bases). Germline V gives CDR1 SGHAT, CDR2 FQNNGV. V was trimmed by 8 bases and J by 2 bases, leaving 15 bases between them. This CDR3 contains 14 residues. The CDR3: CASSPGGEQETQYF. The CDR3 DNA is TGTGCCAGCTCCCCCGGTGGGGAGCAAGAGACCCAGTACTTC.

The chain employs TRBV4-1 and TRBJ2-4, with D perhaps TRBD1 or TRBD2 (6 bases each). The J call is in doubt because the DNA end fits TRBJ2-7 better. Germline CDR1 is MGHRA and CDR2 is YSYEKL. The CDR3 is 14 amino acids. CDR3 DNA sequence: TGCGCCAGCAGCCAAGAGAACAGGGAGGTCGAGCAGTACTTC. Translating gives CASSQENREVEQYF.

The chain couples TRBV7-2 to TRBJ2-5, with D unresolved. The DNA end favors TRBJ2-7, so the J call may be wrong. Germline V lookup: CDR1 SGHTA, CDR2 FQGNSA. CDR3 length: 14 amino acids. CDR3 in DNA: TGTGCCAGCAGCTTCTCAACGGACCTGGGCGAGCAGTACTTC. Translation: CASSFSTDLGEQYF.

This sequence joins TRBV7-6 and TRBJ2-3, with TRBD1 matching 7 bases. V shed 4 bases, J shed 4 bases, and the junction held 2 bases outside the gene matches. The CDR3 runs 13 residues. Germline values: CDR1 SGHVS, CDR2 FNYEAQ. The CDR3 DNA reads TGTGCCAGCAGCTCAGACAGGGCAGATACGCAGTATTTT. Translation gives CASSSDRADTQYF.

The chain employs TRBV4-1 and TRBJ2-5; a weak D match, TRBD2 (5 bases). CDR3 length: 16 amino acids. Germline V CDR1 and CDR2: MGHRA, YSYEKL. Trimming stripped 0 bases from V and 5 bases from J, with 16 bases between. DNA for the CDR3: TGCGCCAGCAGCCAAGATGGATCTGGAGGATCGGAGACCCAGTACTTC. Protein product: CASSQDGSGGSETQYF.

In its sample, this clonotype was seen many times. The chain is built from TRBV20-1 and TRBJ2-5, with D tentatively TRBD2 (6 bases). Trimming took off 1 base at V and 11 bases at J, with 11 bases between the two ends. Germline assignment: CDR1 DFQATT and CDR2 SNEGSKA (reference sequence). CDR3 length equals 11 residues. This CDR3 reads CSARVPGGQYF. CDR3 DNA: TGCAGTGCTAGAGTTCCAGGAGGGCAGTACTTC.

The V call is TRBV9, the J call TRBJ2-2; TRBD2 matches 12 bases. The CDR3 sequence is 16 residues long. The V gene end was trimmed by 3 bases and the J gene end by 6 bases; junction bases not matched to a gene: 6. From germline, CDR1 is SGDLS and CDR2 YYNGEE. This chain's CDR3 is CASSGRLAGAPGELFF. In nucleotides, the CDR3 is TGTGCCAGCAGCGGCCGACTAGCGGGGGCCCCCGGGGAGCTGTTTTTT.